This T cell receptor beta chain was identified during a study of T cell changes during pregnancy in multiple sclerosis. Using immunoSEQ multiplex PCR, the repertoire was profiled, and TCRdb retains in-frame clones only, with some absent. The sample includes about 39,000 clones, about 88% of them seen just once. The V and J ends lost 6 bases and 0 bases, in that order; junction bases with no gene match: 8. Germline V lookup: CDR1 MNHNY, CDR2 SVGAGI (reference sequence). CDR3 length: 16 residues. As concerns this clone: This specimen includes other DNA sequences encoding the same CDR3.

The rearrangement uses TRBV6-6 and TRBJ2-1; 7 positions match TRBD2. This TCR was sampled from a female donor with multiple sclerosis, enrolled in a pregnancy study. The input for sequencing was CD8+ T cells from peripheral blood mononuclear cells, taken in the first trimester of pregnancy. The CDR3 region has the DNA TGTGCCAGCAGGAGCGGGGAACACAGCTCCTACAATGAGCAGTTCTTC. Its protein product is CASRSGEHSSYNEQFF.